The rows below give T cell receptor beta chains drawn from one sample of a study of CD8 T cells in ankylosing spondylitis. TCRdb ran MiXCR on the 5' RACE reads and lists one entry per CDR3 protein. The sample shows approximately 190,000 distinct CDR3 sequences, 13% of them seen only once. The sample taken for sequencing was blood, either unsorted or a sorted T cell fraction (not recorded which). All receptors derive from a female donor with ankylosing spondylitis or in good health (not recorded which). CDR3s include the opening cysteine and the closing phenylalanine or tryptophan. Each record gives: CDR3 protein, CDR3 DNA, V gene, D gene, clone size, J gene. A D gene is named only where the DNA matches it firmly. Expanded clones are given a class, and other clones once, few, many or no size at all.

CSARTGQNTGELFF	TGCAGCGCTCGGACAGGGCAAAACACCGGGGAGCTGTTTTTT	TRBV29-1	TRBD1	few	TRBJ2-2
CAISLVGLAGGRYTDTQYF	TGTGCCATCAGTTTAGTCGGACTAGCGGGAGGGAGATACACAGATACGCAGTATTTT	TRBV12-3/TRBV12-4	TRBD2	NA	TRBJ2-3
CSARFRLRGTTSTDTQYF	TGCAGTGCTAGGTTCCGTCTTAGGGGGACCACTAGCACAGATACGCAGTATTTT	TRBV20-1	NA	many	TRBJ2-3
CASSLAGGRANEQFF	TGTGCCAGCAGCTTAGCTGGCGGGAGGGCAAATGAGCAGTTCTTC	TRBV7-6	TRBD2	few	TRBJ2-1
CSGHRGRNTEAFF	TGCAGCGGGCACAGGGGGAGGAACACTGAAGCTTTCTTT	TRBV29-1	TRBD1	many	TRBJ1-1
CASWGIADEKLFF	TGTGCCAGCTGGGGGATTGCGGATGAAAAACTGTTTTTT	TRBV6-2/TRBV6-3	NA	many	TRBJ1-4
CASSPTRTSPEAFF	TGTGCCAGCAGCCCAACCAGGACGTCGCCTGAAGCTTTCTTT	TRBV7-8	NA	few	TRBJ1-1
CASSLARAYSSYEQYF	TGCGCCAGCAGCTTGGCCAGGGCCTACTCCTCCTACGAGCAGTACTTC	TRBV5-1	NA	many	TRBJ2-7
CASRRTPRWTGTFQNYGYTF	TGTGCCAGCAGACGGACGCCCCGGTGGACAGGGACATTCCAGAACTATGGCTACACCTTC	TRBV14	TRBD1	few	TRBJ1-2
CASSLAGSGSNQPQHF	TGTGCCAGCAGCTTAGCTGGGTCCGGCAGCAATCAGCCCCAGCATTTT	TRBV7-9	NA	NA	TRBJ1-5
CSAVTGPYGYTF	TGCAGCGCCGTGACAGGCCCCTATGGCTACACCTTC	TRBV29-1	NA	many	TRBJ1-2
CASSRRTGGPPGELFF	TGTGCCAGCAGCCGACGGACAGGGGGGCCTCCAGGGGAGCTGTTTTTT	TRBV6-2/TRBV6-3	TRBD1	many	TRBJ2-2
CASSLRADQETQYF	TGTGCCAGCAGCTTACGAGCGGACCAAGAGACCCAGTACTTC	TRBV7-8	NA	NA	TRBJ2-5
CSARDRDRGNTGELFF	TGCAGTGCTAGAGATCGGGACAGGGGGAACACCGGGGAGCTGTTTTTT	TRBV20-1	TRBD1	many	TRBJ2-2
CSVVPGTDEQFF	TGCAGCGTTGTGCCCGGCACCGATGAGCAGTTCTTC	TRBV29-1	NA	many	TRBJ2-1
CSARLLTSGIQETQYF	TGCAGTGCTAGACTCCTTACTAGCGGGATACAAGAGACCCAGTACTTC	TRBV20-1	TRBD2	NA	TRBJ2-5
CSVEPRQGPYNEQFF	TGCAGCGTTGAACCGAGACAGGGCCCCTACAATGAGCAGTTCTTC	TRBV29-1	TRBD1	many	TRBJ2-1
CASSLSSGSSYNEQFF	TGTGCCAGCAGCTTGTCTAGCGGGAGCTCCTACAATGAGCAGTTCTTC	TRBV7-2	TRBD2	many	TRBJ2-1
CASSQGGAGITYEQYF	TGTGCCAGCAGTCAGGGAGGAGCGGGGATCACCTACGAGCAGTACTTC	TRBV7-8	TRBD2	many	TRBJ2-7
CASSPGEGYQPQHF	TGTGCCAGCAGTCCTGGAGAGGGCTATCAGCCCCAGCATTTT	TRBV6-2/TRBV6-3	NA	many	TRBJ1-5
CASSVGGGDAYEQYF	TGTGCCAGCAGCGTAGGGGGAGGGGATGCCTACGAGCAGTACTTC	TRBV9	TRBD2	NA	TRBJ2-7
CASSLGGGEGYGYTF	TGTGCCAGCAGCTTAGGAGGGGGCGAGGGCTATGGCTACACCTTC	TRBV7-2	TRBD1	NA	TRBJ1-2
CASRRDGSYNEQFF	TGTGCCAGCCGGCGGGACGGGTCCTACAATGAGCAGTTCTTC	TRBV28	NA	many	TRBJ2-1
CSARWGAQETQYF	TGCAGTGCTAGATGGGGGGCCCAAGAGACCCAGTACTTC	TRBV20-1	NA	many	TRBJ2-5
CASSSGGANTGELFF	TGTGCCAGCAGTTCTGGGGGGGCGAACACCGGGGAGCTGTTTTTT	TRBV28	TRBD2	many	TRBJ2-2
CASSLHGTGKLPQHF	TGTGCCAGCAGCTTGCACGGGACAGGCAAGCTGCCCCAGCATTTT	TRBV7-2	TRBD1	many	TRBJ1-5
CASSHRGPPEVKLFF	TGTGCCAGCAGCCACAGGGGGCCCCCTGAGGTAAAACTGTTTTTT	TRBV7-2	TRBD1	few	TRBJ1-4
CASSLTGQSYGYTF	TGTGCCAGCAGCTTAACGGGACAGAGCTATGGCTACACCTTC	TRBV7-8	TRBD1	NA	TRBJ1-2
CSASNRGYRTGELFF	TGCAGTGCTAGTAACAGGGGCTATCGGACCGGGGAGCTGTTTTTT	TRBV20-1	TRBD1	many	TRBJ2-2
CASSLERVSETQYF	TGCGCCAGCAGCTTGGAGAGGGTTTCGGAGACCCAGTACTTC	TRBV5-1	NA	many	TRBJ2-5
CASAILQGRFEAFF	TGTGCCAGCGCTATCCTACAGGGGCGGTTTGAAGCTTTCTTT	TRBV12-3/TRBV12-4	TRBD1	many	TRBJ1-1
CASSLLAGADTQYF	TGTGCCAGCAGTCTACTAGCGGGCGCAGATACGCAGTATTTT	TRBV28	TRBD2	many	TRBJ2-3
CASSYRGVEAFF	TGTGCCAGCAGTTACCGAGGCGTTGAAGCTTTCTTT	TRBV6-2/TRBV6-3	NA	few	TRBJ1-1
CASSLQGRGLYEQYF	TGTGCCAGCTCACTACAGGGGCGAGGTCTATACGAGCAGTACTTC	TRBV18	TRBD1	NA	TRBJ2-7
CASSPTRGSTDTQYF	TGTGCCAGCAGTCCTACCCGGGGGAGCACAGATACGCAGTATTTT	TRBV12-3/TRBV12-4	NA	NA	TRBJ2-3
CASSSGLAGLFYEQYF	TGCGCCAGCAGCTCGGGACTAGCGGGTCTTTTCTACGAGCAGTACTTC	TRBV5-1	TRBD2	many	TRBJ2-7
CASSLALALVGELFF	TGTGCCAGCAGCTTAGCGCTGGCTTTGGTCGGGGAGCTGTTTTTT	TRBV7-9	NA	many	TRBJ2-2
CAISAGTSGSIVSYNEQFF	TGTGCCATCAGTGCTGGAACTAGCGGATCAATCGTCTCCTACAATGAGCAGTTCTTC	TRBV10-3	TRBD2	many	TRBJ2-1
CASSFFGTSGASSYEQYF	TGCGCCAGCAGCTTCTTCGGGACTAGCGGTGCGAGCTCCTACGAGCAGTACTTC	TRBV5-1	TRBD2	many	TRBJ2-7
CASKTDSLAGNIQYF	TGTGCCAGCAAGACGGACAGCCTAGCGGGAAACATTCAGTACTTC	TRBV2	TRBD2	NA	TRBJ2-4